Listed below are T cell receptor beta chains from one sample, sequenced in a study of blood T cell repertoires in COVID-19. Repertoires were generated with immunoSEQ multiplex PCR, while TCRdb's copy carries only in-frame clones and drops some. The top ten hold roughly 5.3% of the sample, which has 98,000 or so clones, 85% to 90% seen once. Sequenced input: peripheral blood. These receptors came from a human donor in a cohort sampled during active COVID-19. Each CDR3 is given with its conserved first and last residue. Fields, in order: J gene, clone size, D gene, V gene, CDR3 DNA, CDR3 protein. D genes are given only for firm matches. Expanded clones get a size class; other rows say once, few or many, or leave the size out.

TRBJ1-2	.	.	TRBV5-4	TGTGCCAGCAGCTTCAACAGAAACTATGGCTACACCTTC	CASSFNRNYGYTF
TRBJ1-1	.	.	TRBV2	TGTGCCAGCAGACCGACACTTCGGGATACTGAAGCTTTCTTT	CASRPTLRDTEAFF
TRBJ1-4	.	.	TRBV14	TGTGCCAGCAGCCCCCGGACATCAACTAATGAAAAACTGTTTTTT	CASSPRTSTNEKLFF
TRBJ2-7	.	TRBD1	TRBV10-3	TGTGCCATCAGTGAGCCGAGACAGGGGCCTCGCCTCCAGCAGTACTTC	CAISEPRQGPRLQQYF
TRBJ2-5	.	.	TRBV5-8	TGTGCCAGCAGCCACCAGGACAGTCAAGAGACCCAGTACTTC	CASSHQDSQETQYF
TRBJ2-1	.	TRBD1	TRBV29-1	TGCAGCGTTGAAAACTCACAGGGGACCAGCTCCTACAATGAGCAGTTCTTC	CSVENSQGTSSYNEQFF
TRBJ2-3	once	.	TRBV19	TGTGCCAGTAGTAAGGGGATAGATACGCAGTATTTT	CASSKGIDTQYF
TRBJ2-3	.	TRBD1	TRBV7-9	TGTGCCAGCAGTAGTAGGGGGACAGGGTCTCCCATAGATACGCAGTATTTT	CASSSRGTGSPIDTQYF
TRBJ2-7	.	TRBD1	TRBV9	TGTGCCAGCAGCGTAGAGTGGGACAGGGGATACGAGCAGTACTTC	CASSVEWDRGYEQYF
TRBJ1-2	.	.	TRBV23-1	TGCGCCAGCAGTCCGGACAGAATTGACGGCTACACCTTC	CASSPDRIDGYTF
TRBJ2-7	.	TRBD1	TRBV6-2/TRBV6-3	TGTGCCAGCAGCAGTGAGACAGGGGGTCCCTACGAGCAGTACTTC	CASSSETGGPYEQYF
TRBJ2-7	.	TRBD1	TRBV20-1	TGCAGTGCTAGTCTCGGGACAGGGGGTTACGAGCAGTACTTC	CSASLGTGGYEQYF
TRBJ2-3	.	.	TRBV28	TGTGCCAGCGGCCGAGATACGCAGTATTTT	CASGRDTQYF
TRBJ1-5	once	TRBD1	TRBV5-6	TGTGCCAGCAGTCCCCGCGCCAGCAGGGGGAATCAGCCCCAGCATTTT	CASSPRASRGNQPQHF
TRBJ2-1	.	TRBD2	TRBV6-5	TGTGCCAGCAGTCCTAGCGGGGGGATCAATGAGCAGTTCTTC	CASSPSGGINEQFF
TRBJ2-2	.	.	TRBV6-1	TGTGCCAGCAGTGAAGGGGCCGGAGGGGGGGGGAACACCGGGGAGCTGTTTTTT	CASSEGAGGGGNTGELFF
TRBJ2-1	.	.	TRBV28	TGTGCCAGCTGGCGGAGCAACTACAATGAGCAGTTCTTC	CASWRSNYNEQFF
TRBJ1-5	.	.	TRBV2	TGTGCCAGCAAACTAAATAGCAATCAGCCCCAGCATTTT	CASKLNSNQPQHF
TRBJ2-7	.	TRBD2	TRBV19	TGTGCCAGTAGTGGAACTAGCGGCTACGAGCAGTACTTC	CASSGTSGYEQYF
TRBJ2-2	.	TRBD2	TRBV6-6	TGTGCCAGCAGTTACTCGACTAGCGGGGGAGCGGAGCTGTTTTTT	CASSYSTSGGAELFF
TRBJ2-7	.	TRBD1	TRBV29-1	TGCAGCTACAGGGGTTCGGTCTACGAGCAGTACTTC	CSYRGSVYEQYF
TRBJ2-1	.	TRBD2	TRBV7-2	TGTGCCAGCAGCTGGGACCGCGGGAGCAATGAGCAGTTCTTC	CASSWDRGSNEQFF
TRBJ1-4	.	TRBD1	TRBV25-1	TGTGCCAGCAGCAGGACAGGGGGCGATCAGAGACTGTTTTTT	CASSRTGGDQRLFF
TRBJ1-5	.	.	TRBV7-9	TGTGCCAGCAGCTTAGGTGGTCCTCAAACTGGTGTGTACGAGCCCCAGCATTTT	CASSLGGPQTGVYEPQHF
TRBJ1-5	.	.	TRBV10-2	TGCGCCAGCAGTGATTCGACTGGAGGGGTCATTCAGCCCCAGCATTTT	CASSDSTGGVIQPQHF
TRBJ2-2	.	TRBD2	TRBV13	TGTGCCAGCAGCCGGTTTTCTCTAGCGGGACCCCCCCTCGGCGGGGAGCTGTTTTTT	CASSRFSLAGPPLGGELFF
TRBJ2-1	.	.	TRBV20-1	TGCAGTGCTAGCGGAGGTTATGAGCAGTTCTTC	CSASGGYEQFF